One and the same sample provided the 28 T cell receptor beta chains below, sequenced in a study of cytomegalovirus exposure and HLA in healthy donors. A multiplex PCR was run with 60 Vbeta primers and 13 Jbeta primers. Libraries were prepared by immunoSEQ multiplex PCR; TCRdb keeps only in-frame clonotypes and omits some of them. The data show under 200,000 clones, 60% to 80% seen once. The sequenced sample was PBMCs. These receptors were taken from a male donor in good health and CMV-seronegative.

This clone turned up a few times. The chain employs TRBV7-9 and TRBJ1-4; a weak D match, TRBD1 (5 bases). This CDR3 is built from 14 residues. Trimming removed 0 bases from V and 7 bases from J, with 9 bases in between. Germline V lookup: CDR1 SEHNR, CDR2 FQNEAQ (reference sequence). The DNA of the CDR3 is TGTGCCAGCAGCTTAGCAGGGGTTCGTGAAAAACTGTTTTTT. The encoded protein is CASSLAGVREKLFF.

The rearrangement uses TRBV11-2 and TRBJ2-1; 10 bases match TRBD2. CDR1 SGHAT and CDR2 FQNNGV come from the germline V gene. This CDR3 comprises 16 residues. Trimming removed 4 bases from V and 6 bases from J; junction bases left unmatched: 9. The CDR3, as DNA: TGTGCCAGCAGCTGGGTGGGGAAGCGGGGGGGCAATGAGCAGTTCTTC. Its translation: CASSWVGKRGGNEQFF.

The genes are TRBV11-1 and TRBJ1-5, with TRBD1 matching over 7 bases. Germline CDR1 is SGHAT and CDR2 is FQDESV (reference sequence). Trimming cost V 6 bases and J 2 bases; bases outside gene matches: 4. CDR3 length equals 14 residues. The CDR3, as DNA: TGTGCCAGCAGTTATACAGGGGGCAATCAGCCCCAGCATTTT. This gives the protein CASSYTGGNQPQHF.

The chain has TRBV29-1 and TRBJ1-3; D call uncertain. V was pared by 8 bases and J by 3 bases, with 8 bases between. CDR1 and CDR2 from the germline V gene are SQVTM and ANQGSEA. The CDR3 consists of 11 residues. The CDR3 DNA sequence: TGCAGCTTACTAATTGGAAACACCATATATTTT. This gives the protein CSLLIGNTIYF.

The V and J genes are TRBV7-9 and TRBJ1-4, with 7 bases aligning to TRBD1. In germline, CDR1 is SEHNR, CDR2 FQNEAQ (reference sequence). CDR3 length equals 15 residues. V shed 5 bases and J 8 bases; nucleotides not matched to a gene: 11. For the CDR3, the DNA is TGTGCCAGCAGCCTAGGACAGGCCTTGTGGGAAAAACTGTTTTTT. Protein product: CASSLGQALWEKLFF. Using reference TRBV7-9 and TRBJ1-4 for the parts outside the CDR3, the full variable domain is DTGVSQNPRHKITKRGQNVTFRCDPISEHNRLYWYRQTLGQGPEFLTYFQNEAQLEKSRLLSDRFSAERPKGSFSTLEIQRTEQGDSAMYLCASSLGQALWEKLFFGSGTQLSVL.

The chain has TRBV19 and TRBJ2-2; possible D gene TRBD1, 6 bases. CDR1 is LNHDA and CDR2 is SQIVND in the germline V gene (reference sequence). Trimming left V 6 bases short and J 3 bases short, with 17 bases between. This CDR3 region has 16 residues. This chain's CDR3 is CASRQTGLRDTGELFF. CDR3 in DNA: TGTGCCAGTAGGCAAACAGGGCTACGAGACACCGGGGAGCTGTTTTTT.

V and J are TRBV9 and TRBJ2-6; TRBD2 might be the D (6 bases). V shed 0 bases and J shed 0 bases, with 13 bases lying between them. Germline V gene lookup returns CDR1 SGDLS and CDR2 YYNGEE. The CDR3 contains 18 residues. The CDR3 here is CASSVALGGHSGANVLTF. As DNA, the CDR3 is TGTGCCAGCAGCGTAGCGTTAGGAGGGCACTCTGGGGCCAACGTCCTGACTTTC.

This clone has a handful of counts. The chain employs TRBV27 and TRBJ2-3; 10 nucleotides match TRBD2. Germline V gene data show CDR1 as MNHEY and CDR2 as SMNVEV (reference sequence). With V trimmed by 10 bases and J by 2 bases, 3 bases remained unmatched. The CDR3 has 13 residues. The CDR3 region has the DNA TGTGCCACCGGGACTAGCGTCACAGATACGCAGTATTTT. Translating it yields CATGTSVTDTQYF.

This clone was observed a single time. The chain carries TRBV28 and TRBJ2-3; 8 bases align to TRBD2. CDR3 size: 15 residues. The V segment lost 7 bases and the J segment 7 bases; nucleotides outside the gene matches: 13. CDR1 MDHEN and CDR2 SYDVKM come from the germline V gene. CDR3 sequence reads: CASTTRSGSVHTQYF. The CDR3 nucleotides are TGTGCCAGCACCACTCGGAGCGGGAGTGTTCATACGCAGTATTTT.

Only a few counts were recorded for this clone. This chain uses TRBV9 with TRBJ2-1, with 8 nucleotides matching TRBD2. The CDR3 consists of 16 residues. After removal of 0 bases from V and 6 bases from J, the junction contained 8 bases not matched to a gene. Germline values: CDR1 SGDLS, CDR2 YYNGEE. CDR3 DNA sequence: TGTGCCAGCAGCGTAGTAGAAGCGGGAGCTATCAATGAGCAGTTCTTC. It specifies CASSVVEAGAINEQFF. Together with reference TRBV9 and TRBJ2-1, the CDR3 gives the full variable domain: DSGVTQTPKHLITATGQRVTLRCSPRSGDLSVYWYQQSLDQGLQFLIQYYNGEERAKGNILERFSAQQFPDLHSELNLSSLELGDSALYFCASSVVEAGAINEQFFGPGTRLTVL.

V and J are TRBV28 and TRBJ1-1; D remains ambiguous. Per the germline V gene, CDR1 is MDHEN and CDR2 is SYDVKM. V lost 2 bases and J 0 bases, leaving 13 bases between the germline ends. The CDR3 totals 16 residues. The CDR3 is CASSLRGELMNTEAFF. CDR3 nucleotide sequence: TGTGCCAGCAGTTTAAGAGGTGAACTAATGAACACTGAAGCTTTCTTT.

This clone was seen only a few times. The J gene is TRBJ1-3, the V gene TRBV28; D is unresolved. Germline CDR1 reads MDHEN; CDR2 reads SYDVKM. The germline V and J ends were trimmed by 5 bases and 3 bases, with 17 bases remaining between them. This CDR3 comprises 16 residues. This CDR3 reads CASSRLTHRDGNTIYF. The CDR3 bases are TGTGCCAGCAGTCGTCTAACCCACCGCGATGGAAACACCATATATTTT.

The rearrangement uses TRBV28 and TRBJ1-2; D unresolved. CDR3 length equals 13 residues. Germline V CDR1 and CDR2: MDHEN, SYDVKM. V lost 4 bases and J 4 bases, leaving 10 bases between the germline ends. The CDR3 protein is CASSSSRSYGYTF. The CDR3 nucleotides are TGTGCCAGCAGTTCATCCCGGAGCTATGGCTACACCTTC.

This clone has more than one count but fewer than ten. This rearrangement joins TRBV30 to TRBJ2-1; possible D gene TRBD2, 5 bases. With 2 bases removed from V and 3 bases from J, the gap between germline ends came to 11 bases. This CDR3 is 14 amino acids long. Germline V CDR1 and CDR2: GTSNPN, SVGIG (reference sequence). CDR3 DNA sequence: TGTGCCTGGAGTAGGGCGGGTGTCTACAATGAGCAGTTCTTC. It codes for CAWSRAGVYNEQFF.

The chain is built from TRBV7-9 and TRBJ2-1; 7 nucleotides agree with TRBD1. This CDR3 region has 16 residues. V lost 5 bases and J lost 4; bases outside the gene matches: 11. The germline V gene encodes CDR1 SEHNR and CDR2 FQNEAQ (reference sequence). CDR3 in DNA: TGTGCCAGCAGCCCCTGGGGGACAGCCGCATACAATGAGCAGTTCTTC. Its protein is CASSPWGTAAYNEQFF.

The J gene is TRBJ2-3, the V gene TRBV4-3; D uncertain. From germline, CDR1 is LGHNA and CDR2 YSLEER. Trimming pared 4 bases from V and 2 bases from J, leaving 10 bases between. This CDR3 comprises 14 residues. As DNA, the CDR3 is TGCGCCAGCAGCCGTCTGGAGCACACAGATACGCAGTATTTT. Translated: CASSRLEHTDTQYF.

V gene TRBV4-1 combines with J gene TRBJ2-7, with a weak D call TRBD1 (5 bases). Germline V lookup: CDR1 MGHRA, CDR2 YSYEKL. Trimming took 0 bases from V and 2 from J, leaving 14 bases between them. This CDR3 spans 16 amino acids. The CDR3 DNA sequence: TGCGCCAGCAGCCAAGACAGGGCTAGGGGTGCCTACGAGCAGTACTTC. It specifies CASSQDRARGAYEQYF.

This clone came up a few times. The rearrangement joins TRBV7-9 to TRBJ1-1; tentatively, D is TRBD1 (5 bases). Trimming cost V 0 bases and J 11 bases, with 7 bases left between them. The CDR3 has 11 residues. Germline loops: CDR1 SEHNR, CDR2 FQNEAQ (reference sequence). Written as DNA, the CDR3 is TGTGCCAGCAGCTTAGCAGGGGCGGCTTTCTTT. This encodes CASSLAGAAFF.

This chain connects TRBV6-5 to TRBJ1-6; D is possibly TRBD1 (6 bases). From germline, CDR1 is MNHEY and CDR2 SVGAGI. This CDR3 has 14 residues. Trimming shortened V by 4 bases and J by 7 bases, and 11 bases separated the two germline ends. The CDR3: CASSSGTRNSPLHF. The DNA for the CDR3 is TGTGCCAGCAGTTCCGGGACAAGAAATTCACCCCTCCACTTT.

V and J are TRBV7-6 and TRBJ2-7; 10 positions match TRBD1. With 5 bases clipped from V and 2 bases from J, the junction kept 3 bases outside the gene matches. The germline gives CDR1 SGHVS, CDR2 FNYEAQ. CDR3 length equals 14 residues. The DNA of the CDR3 is TGTGCCAGCAGCCGCGGGACAGGGGCCTACGAGCAGTACTTC. This codes for CASSRGTGAYEQYF.

This clone is a singleton in its sample. The chain carries TRBV5-1 and TRBJ1-1; 8 bases align to TRBD1. There are 14 residues in the CDR3. Germline values: CDR1 SGHRS, CDR2 YFSETQ. V trimming: 4 bases; J trimming: 3 bases; junction bases outside the gene matches: 5. The CDR3 is CASSPDRAYTEAFF. For the CDR3, the DNA is TGCGCCAGCAGCCCGGACAGGGCCTACACTGAAGCTTTCTTT.

This clone was detected only a few times. The chain carries TRBV4-3 and TRBJ1-1, with D uncertain. The germline CDR1 and CDR2 sequences are LGHNA and YSLEER. The CDR3 sequence is 14 residues long. Between the trimmed V and J ends, which lost 0 bases and 1 base, there was a span of 6 bases. The CDR3 DNA reads TGCGCCAGCAGCCAAGAGGTGGCGAACACTGAAGCTTTCTTT. Translation: CASSQEVANTEAFF.

This chain uses TRBV30 with TRBJ2-7, with TRBD2 identical over 7 bases. The germline V gene encodes CDR1 GTSNPN and CDR2 SVGIG (reference sequence). CDR3 length: 13 amino acids. After removal of 4 bases from V and 6 bases from J, the junction contained 9 bases not matched to a gene. CDR3 amino acids: CAWTRLARGEQYF. The CDR3 nucleotides read TGTGCCTGGACTAGACTAGCAAGAGGCGAGCAGTACTTC.

The CDR3 protein is CASSQEALASYNEQFF. In nucleotides, the CDR3 is TGTGCCAGCAGCCAAGAGGCACTAGCGAGCTACAATGAGCAGTTCTTC. The rearrangement links TRBV4-2 to TRBJ2-1, with TRBD2 identical over 7 bases. Trimming took 0 bases from V and 3 from J; bases not matched to a gene: 5. This CDR3 is 16 amino acids long. Germline CDR1 LGHNA, CDR2 YNFKEQ.

The V and J genes are TRBV5-4 and TRBJ1-2; the D is unclear. CDR1 and CDR2 (germline): SGHNT, YYREEE (reference sequence). This CDR3 region has 12 residues. V lost 4 bases and J lost 4, with 8 bases in between. In DNA, the CDR3 is TGTGCCAGCAGCGGGCCTCTCTATGGCTACACCTTC. It translates to CASSGPLYGYTF. Together with reference TRBV5-4 and TRBJ1-2, the CDR3 gives the full variable domain: ETGVTQSPTHLIKTRGQQVTLRCSSQSGHNTVSWYQQALGQGPQFIFQYYREEENGRGNFPPRFSGLQFPNYSSELNVNALELDDSALYLCASSGPLYGYTFGSGTRLTVV.

V usage is TRBV6-5 and J usage is TRBJ1-1, with D perhaps TRBD1 (6 bases). CDR3 length equals 14 residues. Germline V lookup: CDR1 MNHEY, CDR2 SVGAGI. V was trimmed by 5 bases and J by 5 bases, leaving 15 bases between them. Here the CDR3 DNA reads TGTGCCAGCAGTGAAGGGCCAGGGACAACTGAAGCTTTCTTT. It yields the protein CASSEGPGTTEAFF.

The chain carries TRBV11-3 and TRBJ2-1; the D gene is possibly TRBD2 (5 bases). Germline V gives CDR1 SGHNT, CDR2 YENEEA. V lost 3 bases and J 2 bases, leaving 8 bases between the germline ends. The CDR3 covers 14 residues. The CDR3 DNA reads TGTGCCAGCAGCTTGTTCGGGGCCTACAATGAGCAGTTCTTC. Translation: CASSLFGAYNEQFF.

This chain links TRBV20-1 with TRBJ1-2; 7 bases match TRBD1. CDR1 and CDR2 (germline): DFQATT, SNEGSKA (reference sequence). The V segment lost 6 bases and the J segment 8 bases; nucleotides outside the gene matches: 6. The CDR3 has 11 residues. The CDR3 region has the DNA TGCAGTGCCGTTGACAGGGTCGGCTACACCTTC. This encodes CSAVDRVGYTF.